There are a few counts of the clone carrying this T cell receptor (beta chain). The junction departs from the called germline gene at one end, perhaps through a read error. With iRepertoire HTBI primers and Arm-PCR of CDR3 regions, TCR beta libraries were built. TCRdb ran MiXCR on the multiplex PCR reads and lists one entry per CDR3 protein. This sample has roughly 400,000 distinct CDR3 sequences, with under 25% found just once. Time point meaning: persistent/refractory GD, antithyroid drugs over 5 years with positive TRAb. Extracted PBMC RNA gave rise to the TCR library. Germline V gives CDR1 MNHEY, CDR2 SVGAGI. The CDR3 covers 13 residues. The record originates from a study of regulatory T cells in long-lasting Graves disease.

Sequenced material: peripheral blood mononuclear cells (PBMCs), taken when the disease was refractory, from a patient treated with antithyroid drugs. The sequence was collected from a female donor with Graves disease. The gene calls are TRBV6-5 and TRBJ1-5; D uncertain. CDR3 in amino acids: CAGSSVPNQPQHF. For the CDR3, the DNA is TGTGCCGGCAGTTCCGTCCCCAATCAGCCCCAGCATTTT.